The 22 T cell receptor beta chains given below trace back to one sample, sequenced in a study of cytomegalovirus exposure and HLA in healthy donors. 60 Vbeta and 13 Jbeta primers were used in PCR. Here immunoSEQ multiplex PCR was the method, and the copy in TCRdb shows in-frame clones only, minus some. The table records a few hundred thousand clones, 65% to 90% of them present only once. The sample taken for sequencing was PBMCs. The receptors were gathered from a girl between 5 and 17 years old in good health and CMV-seronegative.

This CDR3 is CATKVLGVNTEAFF. The CDR3, as DNA: TGTGCCACCAAGGTTTTAGGGGTGAACACTGAAGCTTTCTTT. J is TRBJ1-1 and V is TRBV15; a weak D match, TRBD1 (5 bases). Germline V gene sequence: CDR1 LNHNV, CDR2 YYDKDF (reference sequence). The V end was cut by 7 bases, the J end by 0 bases, with 12 bases between. CDR3 length: 14 amino acids.

On this clone itself: The junction differs from germline at one of its ends, possibly a read error. The rearrangement uses TRBV7-9 and TRBJ2-7; unclear D gene. CDR3 length: 12 residues. The V gene's germline CDR1 is SEHNR and CDR2 FQNEAQ (reference sequence). The CDR3 DNA sequence: TGTTCCAGCAGCTTAGATCGGTACGAGCAGTACTTC. Its protein is CSSSLDRYEQYF. The complete variable domain, with remaining parts taken from reference TRBV7-9 and TRBJ2-7, reads DTGVSQNPRHKITKRGQNVTFRCDPISEHNRLYWYRQTLGQGPEFLTYFQNEAQLEKSRLLSDRFSAERPKGSFSTLEIQRTEQGDSAMYLCSSSLDRYEQYFGPGTRLTVT.

This chain links TRBV7-2 with TRBJ2-7; D is unclear. The CDR3 is made up of 12 amino acids. Germline CDR1 SGHTA, CDR2 FQGNSA. The V end lost 1 base, the J end lost 1 base, and 2 bases lay between the germline ends. Here the CDR3 reads CASSLVSYEQYF. The CDR3 DNA follows: TGTGCCAGCAGCTTAGTATCCTACGAGCAGTACTTC.

DNA of the CDR3: TGTGCCAGCAGCCCCCTCGACAGGGGTTTTTATGGCTACACCTTC. Translating it yields CASSPLDRGFYGYTF. The J gene is TRBJ1-2, the V gene TRBV7-2; 8 bases map to TRBD1. The CDR3 has 15 residues. Germline values: CDR1 SGHTA, CDR2 FQGNSA. The V segment lost 5 bases and the J segment 5 bases; nucleotides outside the gene matches: 10.

The genes are TRBV4-1 and TRBJ1-5; weak D call: TRBD1 (6 bases). Between the trimmed V and J ends, which lost 4 bases and 7 bases, there was a span of 17 bases. The CDR3 loop spans 15 amino acids. Germline V gives CDR1 MGHRA, CDR2 YSYEKL. CDR3 sequence reads: CASSLEQGLGQPQHF. The DNA of the CDR3 is TGCGCCAGCAGCCTAGAACAGGGTCTCGGGCAGCCCCAGCATTTT.

This clone has more than one count but fewer than ten. The chain joins TRBV14 to TRBJ2-2; perhaps TRBD1 as D (5 bases). Germline assignment: CDR1 SGHDN and CDR2 FVKESK. The CDR3 spans 16 residues. V dropped 4 bases and J dropped 4 bases, with 16 bases sitting between them. In DNA, the CDR3 is TGTGCCAGCAGCCCCCCAGGGCTTGTAACCACCGGGGAGCTGTTTTTT. Translating it yields CASSPPGLVTTGELFF.

The genes are TRBV15 and TRBJ2-3; a weak D match, TRBD1 (6 bases). The V gene lost 6 bases and the J gene lost 1 base, with 14 bases spanning the gap. Germline CDR1 reads LNHNV; CDR2 reads YYDKDF (reference sequence). The CDR3 is 15 amino acids. The CDR3 DNA follows: TGTGCCACCAGGACAGGAGACAGGCGCACAGATACGCAGTATTTT. Translating it yields CATRTGDRRTDTQYF.

The chain joins TRBV19 to TRBJ1-2; 7 bases agree with TRBD1. Trimming removed 1 base from V and 3 bases from J; junction bases left unmatched: 5. There are 15 residues in the CDR3. Per germline, CDR1 LNHDA and CDR2 SQIVND (reference sequence). CDR3 sequence reads: CASSIVLQGDYGYTF. The CDR3 DNA is TGTGCCAGTAGTATAGTCCTCCAGGGGGACTATGGCTACACCTTC. Using reference TRBV19 and TRBJ1-2 for the parts outside the CDR3, the full variable domain is DGGITQSPKYLFRKEGQNVTLSCEQNLNHDAMYWYRQDPGQGLRLIYYSQIVNDFQKGDIAEGYSVSREKKESFPLTVTSAQKNPTAFYLCASSIVLQGDYGYTFGSGTRLTVV.

This clone was detected only a few times. This rearrangement joins TRBV9 to TRBJ2-1; D may be TRBD1 (6 bases). CDR1 is SGDLS and CDR2 is YYNGEE in the germline V gene. V was trimmed by 0 bases and J by 10 bases, leaving 17 bases between them. This CDR3 is 15 amino acids long. CDR3 region: CASSVEGMGADEQFF. CDR3 nucleotide sequence: TGTGCCAGCAGCGTAGAGGGCATGGGGGCCGACGAGCAGTTCTTC.

The chain uses TRBV7-6 and TRBJ2-6; weak D call: TRBD2 (6 bases). The CDR3 is made up of 21 amino acids. With 1 base removed from V and 1 base from J, the gap between germline ends came to 23 bases. Germline CDR1 reads SGHVS; CDR2 reads FNYEAQ. CDR3 DNA sequence: TGTGCCAGCAGCTTAGTTTCCTGGAGGGCGCCTTACCCTTCTGGGGCCAACGTCCTGACTTTC. Translated, it gives CASSLVSWRAPYPSGANVLTF.

The chain recombines TRBV28 with TRBJ1-2; D is possibly TRBD1 (5 bases). Germline CDR1 reads MDHEN; CDR2 reads SYDVKM. With 6 bases removed from V and 5 bases from J, the gap between germline ends came to 22 bases. This CDR3 is 16 amino acids long. This CDR3 reads CASRIPAGRGGYGYTF. CDR3 nucleotides: TGTGCCAGCAGGATTCCAGCGGGACGGGGAGGGTATGGCTACACCTTC.

The rearrangement links TRBV5-6 to TRBJ1-5; 7 nucleotides agree with TRBD1. The length of the CDR3 is 14 residues. Trimming cost V 4 bases and J 2 bases; bases outside gene matches: 3. The germline CDR1 and CDR2 sequences are SGHDT and YYEEEE. The CDR3 is CASSRQGGNQPQHF. As DNA, the CDR3 is TGTGCCAGCAGCCGCCAGGGGGGCAATCAGCCCCAGCATTTT.

The chain recombines TRBV28 with TRBJ1-1, with D possibly matching TRBD1 (5 bases). Per germline, CDR1 MDHEN and CDR2 SYDVKM. Trimming took 6 bases from V and 1 from J, leaving 12 bases between them. This CDR3 comprises 14 residues. In DNA form, the CDR3 reads TGTGCCAGCAGGGAAAGGAGGGGGAACACTGAAGCTTTCTTT. This encodes CASRERRGNTEAFF.

V gene TRBV29-1 combines with J gene TRBJ1-1; D possibly corresponds to TRBD1 (6 bases). The CDR3 runs 15 residues. The germline V gene has CDR1 SQVTM and CDR2 ANQGSEA. V was shortened by 5 bases and J by 2 bases, with 18 bases between the two germline ends. CDR3 nucleotides: TGCAGCGTTTCGGGCAGGGGCTTTTATAACACTGAAGCTTTCTTT. Translating gives CSVSGRGFYNTEAFF. The full variable domain, rest sourced from reference TRBV29-1 and TRBJ1-1, is SAVISQKPSRDICQRGTSLTIQCQVDSQVTMMFWYRQQPGQSLTLIATANQGSEATYESGFVIDKFPISRPNLTFSTLTVSNMSPEDSSIYLCSVSGRGFYNTEAFFGQGTRLTVV.

This chain joins TRBV19 and TRBJ1-4; no firm D call. V was pared by 4 bases and J by 0 bases, with 9 bases between. Germline values: CDR1 LNHDA, CDR2 SQIVND (reference sequence). The CDR3 contains 15 residues. The CDR3 protein is CASSRGYATNEKLFF. The CDR3 DNA follows: TGTGCCAGTAGTAGAGGGTATGCAACTAATGAAAAACTGTTTTTT. The full variable domain, completed using reference TRBV19 and TRBJ1-4, is DGGITQSPKYLFRKEGQNVTLSCEQNLNHDAMYWYRQDPGQGLRLIYYSQIVNDFQKGDIAEGYSVSREKKESFPLTVTSAQKNPTAFYLCASSRGYATNEKLFFGSGTQLSVL.

The J gene is TRBJ1-3, the V gene TRBV25-1; D is ambiguous. Germline CDR1 MGHDK, CDR2 SYGVNS. This CDR3 is 12 amino acids long. Trimming shortened V by 7 bases and J by 0 bases, and 4 bases separated the two germline ends. Here the CDR3 DNA reads TGTGCCAGCATGAGCTCTGGAAACACCATATATTTT. This translates into CASMSSGNTIYF.

The rearrangement uses TRBV4-1 and TRBJ2-1, with D possibly matching TRBD2 (5 bases). Germline assignment: CDR1 MGHRA and CDR2 YSYEKL. This CDR3 is 14 amino acids long. Trimming cost V 4 bases and J 0 bases, with 7 bases left between them. The CDR3 region has the DNA TGCGCCAGCAGCCCTCGGGGCTCCTACAATGAGCAGTTCTTC. Its protein product is CASSPRGSYNEQFF.

J is TRBJ2-3 and V is TRBV7-6; D is perhaps TRBD2 (5 bases). This CDR3 comprises 17 residues. V gave up 5 bases and J gave up 1 base, with 19 bases separating them. Germline V lookup: CDR1 SGHVS, CDR2 FNYEAQ. The CDR3 spells CASSTLGRGARTDTQYF. CDR3 bases: TGTGCCAGCAGCACCCTCGGCCGGGGTGCTCGCACAGATACGCAGTATTTT.

The V gene is TRBV4-2, the J gene TRBJ2-7; TRBD2 is a possible D gene (6 bases). The V end was cut by 0 bases, the J end by 4 bases, with 10 bases between. Germline CDR1 and CDR2: LGHNA and YNFKEQ. The CDR3 runs to 14 residues. DNA for the CDR3: TGTGCCAGCAGCCAAGATTGGGCGGGATACGAGCAGTACTTC. Protein: CASSQDWAGYEQYF.

The genes are TRBV28 and TRBJ1-1; 9 nucleotides agree with TRBD1. V gave up 2 bases and J gave up 7 bases; unmatched junction bases: 8. This CDR3 has 15 amino acids. Germline CDR1 is MDHEN and CDR2 is SYDVKM. In nucleotides, the CDR3 is TGTGCCAGCAGTTTAGGGAACAGGGGGCTCGGTGAAGCTTTCTTT. Residues: CASSLGNRGLGEAFF.

In this sample, this clone turned up a few times. The V gene is TRBV5-1, the J gene TRBJ2-1; 11 nucleotides align to TRBD2. The germline gives CDR1 SGHRS, CDR2 YFSETQ. The V segment lost 5 bases and the J segment 4 bases; nucleotides outside the gene matches: 5. The CDR3 is 15 residues long. CDR3 DNA: TGCGCCAGCAGGCCCGGGACTAGCGGTTACAATGAGCAGTTCTTC. Its protein product is CASRPGTSGYNEQFF.

The chain recombines TRBV28 with TRBJ1-5; D gene uncertain. V lost 6 bases to trimming and J lost 2 bases, with 8 bases between them. Looked up from germline, CDR1 is MDHEN and CDR2 is SYDVKM. The CDR3 totals 13 residues. CDR3 loop: CASRRTGNQPQHF. The CDR3 DNA is TGTGCCAGCAGGCGTACGGGCAATCAGCCCCAGCATTTT.